The 22 T cell receptor beta chains below were found in one sample sequenced in a study of human T cells and chemical hapten exposure. TCRdb independently ran MiXCR on the RACE reads; one entry per CDR3 protein. The sample contains about 160,000 distinct CDR3 sequences, roughly a quarter of which appear only once. Time point in this sample: patch test 3, about 24 weeks after DPC sensitization. Treatment meaning: therapeutic diphenylcyclopropenone sensitization with weekly scalp DPC. Source: whole blood, taken in connection with sensitization to the hapten diphenylcyclopropenone (DPC). These receptors originate from a woman between 18 and 30 years old with alopecia areata. Some clones in this sample may be carry-over from other donors' samples.

The chain links TRBV6-2 or TRBV6-3 to TRBJ2-5, with 8 bases lining up with TRBD2. Germline V gene sequence: CDR1 MNHEY, CDR2 SVGEGT. The CDR3 has 11 amino acids. The V segment lost 6 bases and the J segment 12 bases; nucleotides outside the gene matches: 6. CDR3 region: CASSGGAQEYF. The CDR3 DNA sequence: TGTGCCAGCAGCGGGGGGGCCCAAGAGTACTTC.

This clonotype came up a few times. The V and J genes are TRBV4-1 and TRBJ2-2, with D possibly TRBD1 on 6 matching bases. CDR3 length equals 16 residues. Germline V CDR1 and CDR2: MGHRA, YSYEKL. V was clipped by 4 bases and J by 4 bases, with 16 bases between them. In nucleotides, the CDR3 is TGCGCCAGCAGCCCCCGGACAGAGCTAATCACCGGGGAGCTGTTTTTT. The encoded protein is CASSPRTELITGELFF.

The chain combines TRBV6-2 or TRBV6-3 with TRBJ2-3; no definite D call. V was shortened by 6 bases and J by 6 bases, with 10 bases between the two germline ends. CDR1 is MNHEY and CDR2 is SVGEGT in the germline V gene. The CDR3 spans 12 residues. The CDR3 bases are TGTGCCAGCAGATCCCCCTCGGATACGCAGTATTTT. Translated, it gives CASRSPSDTQYF.

In this sample, this clonotype turned up a few times. The V and J genes are TRBV29-1 and TRBJ2-7; D is ambiguous. CDR1 and CDR2 from the germline V gene are SQVTM and ANQGSEA. The CDR3 runs 11 residues. V lost 4 bases to trimming and J lost 2 bases, with 6 bases between them. The CDR3 loop is CSVGGTYEQYF. In DNA, the CDR3 is TGCAGCGTTGGAGGTACCTACGAGCAGTACTTC.

In this sample, this clonotype turned up many times. This chain uses TRBV28 with TRBJ2-7; tentatively, D is TRBD1 (6 bases). The germline V gene has CDR1 MDHEN and CDR2 SYDVKM. The CDR3 consists of 14 residues. Trimming stripped 6 bases from V and 0 bases from J, with 12 bases between. CDR3 residues: CASREAGASYEQYF. The CDR3 nucleotides are TGTGCCAGCAGAGAGGCAGGGGCCTCCTACGAGCAGTACTTC.

This clonotype has only one observation. The rearrangement uses TRBV3-1 and TRBJ2-4; D not resolved. The CDR3 runs to 11 residues. Germline CDR1 and CDR2: LGHDT and YNNKEL (reference sequence). The germline V and J ends were trimmed by 3 bases and 8 bases, with 5 bases remaining between them. The CDR3 is CASSHSDIQYF. For the CDR3, the DNA is TGTGCCAGCAGCCATTCAGACATTCAGTACTTC.

This clonotype was observed a handful of times. V usage is TRBV25-1 and J usage is TRBJ2-2, with 7 bases that match TRBD1. Germline CDR1 and CDR2: MGHDK and SYGVNS. This CDR3 is 16 amino acids long. V shed 2 bases and J 4 bases; nucleotides not matched to a gene: 7. CDR3 DNA: TGTGCCAGCAGTGAACATGAGGGGGCTGCCACCGGGGAGCTGTTTTTT. Encoded protein: CASSEHEGAATGELFF.

This clonotype was observed a handful of times. V is TRBV5-1 and J is TRBJ2-3; 12 positions agree with TRBD2. Germline assignment: CDR1 SGHRS and CDR2 YFSETQ. J lost 6 bases, V lost 7 bases, and 12 bases had no gene match. This CDR3 has 16 amino acids. This CDR3 reads CASRRFGLAGYDTQYF. CDR3 DNA sequence: TGCGCCAGCCGCCGGTTCGGACTAGCGGGGTACGATACGCAGTATTTT.

The chain has TRBV12-3 or TRBV12-4 and TRBJ2-5, with no clear D. V was shortened by 0 bases and J by 1 base, with 6 bases between the two germline ends. This CDR3 contains 14 residues. Here the CDR3 reads CASSLASPQETQYF. CDR3 bases: TGTGCCAGCAGTTTAGCTAGCCCCCAAGAGACCCAGTACTTC.

V usage is TRBV29-1 and J usage is TRBJ2-2, with D perhaps TRBD1 (6 bases). Between the trimmed V and J ends, which lost 5 bases and 8 bases, there was a span of 12 bases. The CDR3 spans 12 residues. The V gene's germline CDR1 is SQVTM and CDR2 ANQGSEA. The CDR3 spells CSVSRQAGELFF. The CDR3 bases are TGCAGCGTTTCTAGACAGGCGGGGGAGCTGTTTTTT.

The gene calls are TRBV6-1 and TRBJ1-1; D is uncertain. Germline loops: CDR1 MNHNS, CDR2 SASEGT. Trimming took 6 bases from V and 3 from J, leaving 8 bases between them. This CDR3 spans 12 amino acids. DNA of the CDR3: TGTGCCAGCAGGGAAATTGACACTGAAGCTTTCTTT. Translation: CASREIDTEAFF.

This clonotype occurred once. The V and J genes are TRBV9 and TRBJ1-2; 9 nucleotides line up with TRBD1. The CDR3 totals 15 residues. V shed 5 bases and J 8 bases; nucleotides not matched to a gene: 13. Germline CDR1 is SGDLS and CDR2 is YYNGEE. DNA of the CDR3: TGTGCCAGCAGTACTCCCCCGGGACAGGGAACAGGCTACACCTTC. It yields the protein CASSTPPGQGTGYTF.

The genes are TRBV20-1 and TRBJ2-7; maybe TRBD1 (6 bases). The V and J ends lost 3 bases and 3 bases respectively, with 21 bases between them. CDR1 is DFQATT, CDR2 SNEGSKA, per germline (reference sequence). CDR3 length: 16 amino acids. This CDR3 reads CSARPPRNREYYEQYF. DNA for the CDR3: TGCAGTGCTAGGCCCCCGCGAAACAGGGAATACTACGAGCAGTACTTC.

The CDR3 sequence is CASSRPDGTEAFF. Written as DNA, the CDR3 is TGTGCCAGCAGTCGCCCGGACGGCACTGAAGCTTTCTTT. The chain combines TRBV6-2 or TRBV6-3 with TRBJ1-1; D gene ambiguous. This CDR3 has 13 amino acids. From germline, CDR1 is MNHEY and CDR2 SVGEGT. The V end was cut by 5 bases, the J end by 4 bases, with 11 bases between.

This clonotype turned up a few times. In nucleotides, the CDR3 is TGCGCCAGCAGCTTGTACCCAAGCTCGGATACGCAGTATTTT. It specifies CASSLYPSSDTQYF. This chain connects TRBV5-1 to TRBJ2-3; D is unclear. The length of the CDR3 is 14 residues. V lost 1 base and J lost 6, with 12 bases in between. Germline CDR1 SGHRS, CDR2 YFSETQ.

The J gene is TRBJ2-2, the V gene TRBV4-1, with D unresolved. CDR1 is MGHRA and CDR2 is YSYEKL in the germline V gene. The CDR3 is 15 residues long. Trimming shortened V by 3 bases and J by 6 bases, and 14 bases separated the two germline ends. CDR3 region: CASSQLTLKPGELFF. The CDR3 nucleotides read TGCGCCAGCAGCCAGCTGACACTTAAGCCCGGGGAGCTGTTTTTT.

V is TRBV9 and J is TRBJ2-2, with TRBD1 matching 9 bases. Germline CDR1 SGDLS, CDR2 YYNGEE. The CDR3 contains 15 residues. The J segment lost 5 bases and the V segment lost 4 bases, leaving 6 bases of the junction unmatched. CDR3 DNA sequence: TGTGCCAGCAGCCCCGGGACAGGGTCGACCGGGGAGCTGTTTTTT. It codes for CASSPGTGSTGELFF.

The gene calls are TRBV5-1 and TRBJ2-7; D remains ambiguous. CDR3 length: 12 residues. V was pared by 1 base and J by 3 bases, with 5 bases between. The germline gives CDR1 SGHRS, CDR2 YFSETQ. CDR3 protein: CASSLLGYEQYF. Here the CDR3 DNA reads TGCGCCAGCAGCTTGTTAGGCTACGAGCAGTACTTC. Supplemented by reference TRBV5-1 and TRBJ2-7, the full variable domain reads KAGVTQTPRYLIKTRGQQVTLSCSPISGHRSVSWYQQTPGQGLQFLFEYFSETQRNKGNFPGRFSGRQFSNSRSEMNVSTLELGDSALYLCASSLLGYEQYFGPGTRLTVT.

This clonotype came up a few times. This chain joins TRBV10-2 and TRBJ2-7; D possibly corresponds to TRBD1 (5 bases). Trimming shortened V by 10 bases and J by 0 bases, and 10 bases separated the two germline ends. Germline CDR1 reads WSHSY; CDR2 reads SAAADI. This CDR3 has 12 residues. In nucleotides, the CDR3 is TGCGCCACCCTGACAGACTCCTACGAGCAGTACTTC. Residues: CATLTDSYEQYF.

The CDR3 protein is CASSDGRLGEQFF. The CDR3 DNA reads TGTGCCAGCAGCGATGGCCGGCTCGGCGAGCAGTTCTTC. The rearrangement joins TRBV11-2 to TRBJ2-1, with no clear D. Germline values: CDR1 SGHAT, CDR2 FQNNGV. The CDR3 loop spans 13 amino acids. The ends were cut back, 5 bases at V and 10 bases at J, with 15 bases in the middle.

The chain joins TRBV25-1 to TRBJ2-3, with TRBD2 matching over 9 bases. Germline CDR1 and CDR2: MGHDK and SYGVNS. This CDR3 comprises 14 residues. Trimming at V came to 8 bases and at J to 7 bases, leaving 10 bases not matched to a gene. DNA for the CDR3: TGTGCCAGCGCCCCCCCCAGCGGGGGGAATACGCAGTATTTT. Its translation is CASAPPSGGNTQYF. Filled out from reference TRBV25-1 and TRBJ2-3, the complete variable domain reads EADIYQTPRYLVIGTGKKITLECSQTMGHDKMYWYQQDPGMELHLIHYSYGVNSTEKGDLSSESTVSRIRTEHFPLTLESARPSHTSQYLCASAPPSGGNTQYFGPGTRLTVL.

This clonotype occurred a few times. The chain is built from TRBV12-3 or TRBV12-4 and TRBJ1-2, with D uncertain. V was shortened by 0 bases and J by 8 bases, with 10 bases between the two germline ends. The length of the CDR3 is 13 residues. The CDR3 is CASSLARYSGYTF. The CDR3 DNA reads TGTGCCAGCAGTTTAGCGCGGTACTCAGGCTACACCTTC.